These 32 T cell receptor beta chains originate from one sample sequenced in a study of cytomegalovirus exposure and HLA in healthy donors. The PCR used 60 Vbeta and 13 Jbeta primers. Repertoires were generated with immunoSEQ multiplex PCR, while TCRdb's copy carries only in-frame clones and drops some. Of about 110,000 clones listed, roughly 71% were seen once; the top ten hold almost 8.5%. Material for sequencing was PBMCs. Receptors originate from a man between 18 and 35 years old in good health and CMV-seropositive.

Written as DNA, the CDR3 is TGCAGCGTGGTGACAAGGTATGAAGCTTTCTTT. It yields the protein CSVVTRYEAFF. The rearrangement joins TRBV29-1 to TRBJ1-1, with D uncertain. With 6 bases removed from V and 7 bases from J, the gap between germline ends came to 12 bases. Germline V gene sequence: CDR1 SQVTM, CDR2 ANQGSEA. This CDR3 has 11 amino acids.

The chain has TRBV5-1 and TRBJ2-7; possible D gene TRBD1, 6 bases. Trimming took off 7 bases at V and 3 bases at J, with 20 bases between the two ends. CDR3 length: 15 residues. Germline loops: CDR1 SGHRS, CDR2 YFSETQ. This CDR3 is CASSVGGANSYEQYF. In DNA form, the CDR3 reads TGCGCCAGCTCTGTAGGGGGAGCAAACAGCTACGAGCAGTACTTC.

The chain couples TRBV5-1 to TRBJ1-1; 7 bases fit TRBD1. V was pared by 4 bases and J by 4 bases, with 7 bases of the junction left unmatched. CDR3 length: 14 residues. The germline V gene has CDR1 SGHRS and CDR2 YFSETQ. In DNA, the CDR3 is TGCGCCAGCAGCCAACCGGACAGGAGCACTGAAGCTTTCTTT. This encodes CASSQPDRSTEAFF. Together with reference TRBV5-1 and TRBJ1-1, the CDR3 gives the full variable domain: KAGVTQTPRYLIKTRGQQVTLSCSPISGHRSVSWYQQTPGQGLQFLFEYFSETQRNKGNFPGRFSGRQFSNSRSEMNVSTLELGDSALYLCASSQPDRSTEAFFGQGTRLTVV.

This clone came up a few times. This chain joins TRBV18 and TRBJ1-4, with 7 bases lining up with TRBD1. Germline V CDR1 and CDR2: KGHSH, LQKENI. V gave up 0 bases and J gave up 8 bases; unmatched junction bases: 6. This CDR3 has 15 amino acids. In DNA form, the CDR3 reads TGTGCCAGCTCACCACCTGGACAGGCGGAGGAAAAACTGTTTTTT. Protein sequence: CASSPPGQAEEKLFF.

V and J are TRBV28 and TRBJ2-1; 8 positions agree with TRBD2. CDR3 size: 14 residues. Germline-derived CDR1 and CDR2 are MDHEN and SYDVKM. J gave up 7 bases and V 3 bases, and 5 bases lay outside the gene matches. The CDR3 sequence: CASSFFGGGNEQFF. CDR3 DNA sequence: TGTGCCAGCAGTTTTTTCGGGGGGGGTAATGAGCAGTTCTTC. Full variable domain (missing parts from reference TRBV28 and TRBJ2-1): DVKVTQSSRYLVKRTGEKVFLECVQDMDHENMFWYRQDPGLGLRLIYFSYDVKMKEKGDIPEGYSVSREKKERFSLILESASTNQTSMYLCASSFFGGGNEQFFGPGTRLTVL.

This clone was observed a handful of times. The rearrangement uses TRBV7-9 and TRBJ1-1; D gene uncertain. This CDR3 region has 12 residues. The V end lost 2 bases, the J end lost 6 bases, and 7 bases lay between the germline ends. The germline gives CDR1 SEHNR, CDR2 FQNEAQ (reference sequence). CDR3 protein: CASSLSLSEAFF. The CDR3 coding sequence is TGTGCCAGCAGCTTATCCTTATCTGAAGCTTTCTTT.

CDR3 bases: TGTGCCAGCAGTCCCGAGGGACAGCCCCAGCATTTT. Its translation: CASSPEGQPQHF. J is TRBJ1-5 and V is TRBV27; D uncertain. V shed 5 bases and J shed 7 bases, with 9 bases lying between them. CDR3 length: 12 residues. Germline values: CDR1 MNHEY, CDR2 SMNVEV (reference sequence).

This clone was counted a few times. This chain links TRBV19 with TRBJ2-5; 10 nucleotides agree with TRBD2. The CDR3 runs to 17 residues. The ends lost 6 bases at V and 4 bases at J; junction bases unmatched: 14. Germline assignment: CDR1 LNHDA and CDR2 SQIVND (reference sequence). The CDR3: CASSSPPLAGEVETQYF. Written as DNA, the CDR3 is TGTGCCAGTAGCTCCCCGCCTCTAGCGGGGGAGGTAGAGACCCAGTACTTC.

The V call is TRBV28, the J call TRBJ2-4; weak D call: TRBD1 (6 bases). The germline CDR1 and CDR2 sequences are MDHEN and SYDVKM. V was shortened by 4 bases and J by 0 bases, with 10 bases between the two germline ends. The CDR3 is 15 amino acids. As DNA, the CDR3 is TGTGCCAGCAGTTGGACAGACGTAGCCAAAAACATTCAGTACTTC. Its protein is CASSWTDVAKNIQYF.

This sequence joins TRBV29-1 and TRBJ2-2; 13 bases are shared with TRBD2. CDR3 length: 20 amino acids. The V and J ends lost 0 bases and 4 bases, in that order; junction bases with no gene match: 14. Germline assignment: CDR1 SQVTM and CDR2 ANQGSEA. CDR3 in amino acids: CSVEDPKTSGGARGTGELFF. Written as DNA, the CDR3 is TGCAGCGTTGAAGATCCCAAAACTAGCGGGGGGGCCCGGGGCACCGGGGAGCTGTTTTTT.

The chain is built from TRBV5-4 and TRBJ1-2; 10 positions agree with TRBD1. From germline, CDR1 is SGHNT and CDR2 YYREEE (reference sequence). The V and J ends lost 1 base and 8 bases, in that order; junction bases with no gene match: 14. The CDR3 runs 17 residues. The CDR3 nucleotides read TGTGCCAGCAGCTTGAGGACAGGGGGTTTTATTTTTTCGGGCTACACCTTC. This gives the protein CASSLRTGGFIFSGYTF.

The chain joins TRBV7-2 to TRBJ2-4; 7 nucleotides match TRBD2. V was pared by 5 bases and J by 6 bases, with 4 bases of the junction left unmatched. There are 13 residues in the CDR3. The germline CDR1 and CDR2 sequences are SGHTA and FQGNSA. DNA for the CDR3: TGTGCCAGCAGCCCCTGGGGGGGAAACATTCAGTACTTC. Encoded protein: CASSPWGGNIQYF. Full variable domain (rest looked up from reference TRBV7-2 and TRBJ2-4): GAGVSQSPSNKVTEKGKDVELRCDPISGHTALYWYRQSLGQGLEFLIYFQGNSAPDKSGLPSDRFSAERTGGSVSTLTIQRTQQEDSAVYLCASSPWGGNIQYFGAGTRLSVL.

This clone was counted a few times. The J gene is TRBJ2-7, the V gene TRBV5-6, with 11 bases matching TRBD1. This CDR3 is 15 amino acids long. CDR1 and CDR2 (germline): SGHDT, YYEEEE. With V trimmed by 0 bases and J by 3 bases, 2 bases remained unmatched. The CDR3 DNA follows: TGTGCCAGCAGCTTGGTCGGGACAGGGGGCTACGAGCAGTACTTC. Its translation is CASSLVGTGGYEQYF.

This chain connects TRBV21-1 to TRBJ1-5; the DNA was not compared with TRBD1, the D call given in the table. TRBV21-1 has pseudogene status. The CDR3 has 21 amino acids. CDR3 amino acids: CASLIGEAPGQVSHSNQPQHF. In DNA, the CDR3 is TGTGCCAGCCTCATTGGGGAGGCCCCGGGACAGGTCTCACATAGCAATCAGCCCCAGCATTTT.

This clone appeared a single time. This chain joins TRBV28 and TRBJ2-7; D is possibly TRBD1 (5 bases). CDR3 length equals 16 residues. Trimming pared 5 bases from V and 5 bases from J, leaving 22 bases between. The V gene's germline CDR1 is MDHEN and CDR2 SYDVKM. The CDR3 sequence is CASSDGRDPTVNEQYV. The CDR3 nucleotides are TGTGCCAGCAGTGACGGCCGAGACCCGACAGTTAACGAGCAGTACGTC.

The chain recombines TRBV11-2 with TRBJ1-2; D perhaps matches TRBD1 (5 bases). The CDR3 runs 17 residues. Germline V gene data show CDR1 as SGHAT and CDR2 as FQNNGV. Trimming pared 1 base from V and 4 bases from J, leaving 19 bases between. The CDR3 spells CASSLAAVGLGSYGYTF. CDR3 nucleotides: TGTGCCAGCAGCTTAGCAGCAGTGGGGCTGGGTTCCTATGGCTACACCTTC.

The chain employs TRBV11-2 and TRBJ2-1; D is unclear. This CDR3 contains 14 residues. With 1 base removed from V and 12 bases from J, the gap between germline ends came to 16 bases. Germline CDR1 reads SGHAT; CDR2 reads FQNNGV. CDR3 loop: CASSLAGTGAGQFF. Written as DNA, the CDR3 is TGTGCCAGCAGCTTAGCCGGCACGGGTGCCGGGCAGTTCTTC.

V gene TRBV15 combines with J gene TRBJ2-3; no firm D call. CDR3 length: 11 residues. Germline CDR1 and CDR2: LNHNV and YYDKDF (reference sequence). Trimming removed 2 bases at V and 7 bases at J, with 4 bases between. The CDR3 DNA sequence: TGTGCCACCAGCAGACTTAATACGCAGTATTTT. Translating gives CATSRLNTQYF.

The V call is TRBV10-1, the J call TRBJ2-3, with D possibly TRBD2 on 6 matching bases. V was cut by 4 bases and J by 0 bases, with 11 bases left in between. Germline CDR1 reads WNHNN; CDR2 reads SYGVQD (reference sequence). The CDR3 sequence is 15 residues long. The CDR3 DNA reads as TGCGCCAGCAGTGGAGGGCGGGGCAGCACAGATACGCAGTATTTT. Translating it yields CASSGGRGSTDTQYF.

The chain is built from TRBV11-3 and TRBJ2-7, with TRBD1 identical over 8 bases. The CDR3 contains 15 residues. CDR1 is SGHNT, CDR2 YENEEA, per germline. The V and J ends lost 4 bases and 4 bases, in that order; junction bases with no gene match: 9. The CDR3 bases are TGTGCCAGCAGCTCCGACAGGGGACTCTCGTACGAGCAGTACTTC. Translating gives CASSSDRGLSYEQYF.

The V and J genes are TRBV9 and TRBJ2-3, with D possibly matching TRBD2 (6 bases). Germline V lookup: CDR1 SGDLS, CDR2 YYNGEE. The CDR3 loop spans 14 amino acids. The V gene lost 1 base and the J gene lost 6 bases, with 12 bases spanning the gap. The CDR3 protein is CASSVLAGMDTQYF. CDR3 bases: TGTGCCAGCAGCGTATTGGCGGGGATGGATACGCAGTATTTT. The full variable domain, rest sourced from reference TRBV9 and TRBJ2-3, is DSGVTQTPKHLITATGQRVTLRCSPRSGDLSVYWYQQSLDQGLQFLIQYYNGEERAKGNILERFSAQQFPDLHSELNLSSLELGDSALYFCASSVLAGMDTQYFGPGTRLTVL.

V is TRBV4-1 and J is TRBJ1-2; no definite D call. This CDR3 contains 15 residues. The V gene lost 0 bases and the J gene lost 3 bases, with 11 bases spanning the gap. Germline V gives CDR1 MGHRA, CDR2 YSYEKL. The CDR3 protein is CASSQDGFGDYGYTF. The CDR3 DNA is TGCGCCAGCAGCCAAGACGGGTTCGGAGACTATGGCTACACCTTC.

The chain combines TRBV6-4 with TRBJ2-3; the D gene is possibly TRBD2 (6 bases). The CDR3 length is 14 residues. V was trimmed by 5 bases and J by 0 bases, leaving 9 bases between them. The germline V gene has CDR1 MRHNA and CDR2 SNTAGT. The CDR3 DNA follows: TGTGCCAGCAGTTCCGGGACTAGCACAGATACGCAGTATTTT. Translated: CASSSGTSTDTQYF.

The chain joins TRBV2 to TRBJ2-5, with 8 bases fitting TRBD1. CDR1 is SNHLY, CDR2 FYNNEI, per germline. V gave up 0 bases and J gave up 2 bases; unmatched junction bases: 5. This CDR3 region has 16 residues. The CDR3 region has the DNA TGTGCCAGCAGTGAAGCGCATGGACAGGGTCAAGAGACCCAGTACTTC. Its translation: CASSEAHGQGQETQYF.

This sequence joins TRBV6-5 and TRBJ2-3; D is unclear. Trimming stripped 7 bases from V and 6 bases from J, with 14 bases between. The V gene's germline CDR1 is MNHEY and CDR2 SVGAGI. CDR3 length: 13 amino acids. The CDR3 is CASTSLGVDTQYF. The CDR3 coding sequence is TGTGCCAGCACCTCCCTGGGCGTCGATACGCAGTATTTT.

This CDR3 reads CASSLYGLAGGRVNEQFF. CDR3 DNA: TGCGCCAGCAGCCTCTATGGACTAGCGGGGGGGCGGGTTAATGAGCAGTTCTTC. V is TRBV4-1 and J is TRBJ2-1; TRBD2 matches at 15 bases. The CDR3 extends over 18 amino acids. The germline gives CDR1 MGHRA, CDR2 YSYEKL. With V trimmed by 4 bases and J by 7 bases, 11 bases remained unmatched.

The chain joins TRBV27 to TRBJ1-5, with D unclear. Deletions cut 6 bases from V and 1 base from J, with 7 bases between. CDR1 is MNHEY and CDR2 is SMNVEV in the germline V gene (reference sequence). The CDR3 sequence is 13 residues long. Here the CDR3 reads CASSALSNQPQHF. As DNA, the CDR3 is TGTGCCAGCAGCGCGTTAAGCAATCAGCCCCAGCATTTT.

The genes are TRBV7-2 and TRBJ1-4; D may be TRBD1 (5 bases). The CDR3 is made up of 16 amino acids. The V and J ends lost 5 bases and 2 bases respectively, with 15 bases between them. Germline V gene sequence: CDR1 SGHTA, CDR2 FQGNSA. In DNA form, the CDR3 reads TGTGCCAGCAGCCAGCGCGGGACGGCCACTAATGAAAAACTGTTTTTT. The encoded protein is CASSQRGTATNEKLFF.

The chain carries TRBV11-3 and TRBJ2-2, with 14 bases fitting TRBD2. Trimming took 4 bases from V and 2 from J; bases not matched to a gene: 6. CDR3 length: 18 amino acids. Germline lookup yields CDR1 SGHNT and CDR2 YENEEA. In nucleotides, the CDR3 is TGTGCCAGCAGCTCGCGGACTAGCGGGGGGCTCAACACCGGGGAGCTGTTTTTT. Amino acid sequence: CASSSRTSGGLNTGELFF.

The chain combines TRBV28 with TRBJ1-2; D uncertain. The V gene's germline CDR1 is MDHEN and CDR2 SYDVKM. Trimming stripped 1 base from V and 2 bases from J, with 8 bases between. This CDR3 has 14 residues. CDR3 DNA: TGTGCCAGCAGTTTATCAGTCACGAACTATGGCTACACCTTC. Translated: CASSLSVTNYGYTF.

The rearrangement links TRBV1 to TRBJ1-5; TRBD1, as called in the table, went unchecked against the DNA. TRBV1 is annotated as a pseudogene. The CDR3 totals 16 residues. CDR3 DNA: TGCACCAGCAGCGGACGACAGGGGGCTATTATGCAGCCCCAGCATTTT. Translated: CTSSGRQGAIMQPQHF.

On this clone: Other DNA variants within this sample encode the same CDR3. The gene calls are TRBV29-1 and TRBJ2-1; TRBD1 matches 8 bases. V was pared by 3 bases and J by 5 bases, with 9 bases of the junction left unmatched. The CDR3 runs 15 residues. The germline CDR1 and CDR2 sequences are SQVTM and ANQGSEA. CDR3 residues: CSVDPPGGADNEQFF. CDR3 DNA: TGCAGCGTTGACCCTCCAGGGGGCGCTGACAATGAGCAGTTCTTC.